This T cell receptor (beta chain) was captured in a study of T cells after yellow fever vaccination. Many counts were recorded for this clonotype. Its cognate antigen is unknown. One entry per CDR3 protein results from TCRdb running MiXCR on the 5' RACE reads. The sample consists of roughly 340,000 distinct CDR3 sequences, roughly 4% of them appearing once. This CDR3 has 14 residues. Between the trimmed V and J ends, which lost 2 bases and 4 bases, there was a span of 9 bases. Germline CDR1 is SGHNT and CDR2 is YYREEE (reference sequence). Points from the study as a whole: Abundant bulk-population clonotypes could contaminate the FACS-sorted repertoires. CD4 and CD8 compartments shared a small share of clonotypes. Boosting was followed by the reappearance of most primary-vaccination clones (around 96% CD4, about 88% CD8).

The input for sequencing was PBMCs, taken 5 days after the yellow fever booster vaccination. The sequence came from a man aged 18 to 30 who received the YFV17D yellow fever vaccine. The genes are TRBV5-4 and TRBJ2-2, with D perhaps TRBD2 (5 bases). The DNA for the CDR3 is TGTGCCAGCAGCTTCGGGGTATCCACCGGGGAGCTGTTTTTT. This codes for CASSFGVSTGELFF. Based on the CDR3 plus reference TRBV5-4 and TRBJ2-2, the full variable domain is ETGVTQSPTHLIKTRGQQVTLRCSSQSGHNTVSWYQQALGQGPQFIFQYYREEENGRGNFPPRFSGLQFPNYSSELNVNALELDDSALYLCASSFGVSTGELFFGEGSRLTVL.